There are a few counts of the clone carrying this T cell receptor (beta chain). No antigen is known for it. These data are taken from a study of T-cell reconstitution after alpha-beta-depleted transplantation in children. Germline values: CDR1 SGHNT, CDR2 YYREEE (reference sequence). The CDR3 has 14 residues. V was trimmed by 4 bases and J by 2 bases, leaving 12 bases between them. Molecular barcoding with unique molecular identifiers was used for the TCRbeta library. Using its own MiXCR run on the PCR reads, TCRdb lists one record per CDR3 protein. The sample comprises thousands of distinct CDR3 sequences, roughly 5.4% of which are singletons, and roughly 25% rests with the top ten. General observations from the study: The high TCRbeta diversity at day 60 in some patients came from surviving recipient T cells and thymic progenitors. By about two months after transplant, alpha-beta T cells reportedly arose from several hundred graft clones that had expanded. Newly generated T cells supplied most T-cell counts and diversity one year post-transplant.

This TCR came from a child younger than two who had a stem cell transplant for acute myeloid leukemia, so the T cells may come from the graft donor. Sequencing was performed on PBMCs, mostly from graft donor cells, taken 180 days after TCRalphabeta/CD19-depleted stem cell transplant. The chain employs TRBV5-4 and TRBJ2-5, with D perhaps matching TRBD1 or TRBD2 (5 bases each). CDR3 in DNA: TGTGCCAGCAGCCCGGAATGGGGGCAAGAGACCCAGTACTTC. It translates to CASSPEWGQETQYF. The variable domain in full, with the rest retrieved from reference TRBV5-4 and TRBJ2-5, is ETGVTQSPTHLIKTRGQQVTLRCSSQSGHNTVSWYQQALGQGPQFIFQYYREEENGRGNFPPRFSGLQFPNYSSELNVNALELDDSALYLCASSPEWGQETQYFGPGTRLLVL.